This T cell receptor beta chain was sequenced for a study of T cells in Graves' hyperthyroidism and ophthalmopathy. Broader study findings: Within blood appeared most thyroid clonotypes that had expanded above 0.001.

Exclusion followed for patients with uncontrolled infection, other autoimmune disease, pregnancy or lactation. PBMCs were sourced from approximately 9.3 ml fresh peripheral blood. Amplified regions were TCR beta CDR3 sequences from RNA transcripts. The primer set for the first-round RT-PCR of the TCR CDR3 was HTBI. A single record per CDR3 protein comes from TCRdb applying MiXCR to the multiplex PCR reads. The sample lists 250,000 to 300,000 distinct CDR3 sequences; around 15% were seen once. The CDR3 contains 11 residues. V lost 2 bases, J lost 11 bases, and 9 bases lay in between. Germline CDR1 reads SEHNR; CDR2 reads FQNEAQ (reference sequence). On this clonotype: Its antigen is as yet unknown.

The rearrangement uses TRBV7-9 and TRBJ1-1, with D hard to call. The TCR comes from a woman in her thirties or forties with Graves' hyperthyroidism. Sequencing was performed on blood. In DNA, the CDR3 is TGTGCCAGCAGCTTATCCGGAGGGGCTTTCTTT. Its protein is CASSLSGGAFF.